The TCR beta chain described here comes from a study of T-cell memory formation after mild COVID-19. The V gene's germline CDR1 is DFQATT and CDR2 SNEGSKA (reference sequence). CDR3 size: 17 residues. TCRdb re-analysed the 5' RACE reads in MiXCR, keeping a single row per CDR3 protein. This table holds over 450,000 distinct CDR3 sequences, 20% found once. This clonotype was detected only a few times. This sequence was found in an adult woman who had mild COVID-19 (a few samples of this study predate the infection). Cell type and time point are not known. The chain joins TRBV20-1 to TRBJ2-1, with TRBD2 matching 8 bases. The sequenced sample consisted of PBMCs or a T cell subset sorted from them (not recorded which). This CDR3 reads CTPSPAGGANIYNEQFF. CDR3 DNA: TGCACCCCTAGTCCGGCGGGGGGAGCTAATATCTACAATGAGCAGTTCTTC.